A single sample is the source of the 29 T cell receptor beta chains below, sequenced in a study of chemoradiotherapy in HPV16-positive cancers. Sequenced by immunoSEQ multiplex PCR; TCRdb stores in-frame clones only, minus some. The sample has approximately 1,500 clones; just under 75% are singletons. Source: tumor tissue, taken from a patient who underwent chemoradiotherapy. The receptors stem from a human donor with HPV-associated anogenital cancer.

This clone appeared a single time. The chain carries TRBV11-3 and TRBJ2-7; TRBD2 matches at 15 bases. CDR3 length: 17 amino acids. V shed 4 bases, J shed 3 bases, and the junction held 7 bases outside the gene matches. Looked up from germline, CDR1 is SGHNT and CDR2 is YENEEA. The CDR3 DNA is TGTGCCAGCAGCTCCCCGGGACTAGCGGGGGGCTACTACGAGCAGTACTTC. It encodes CASSSPGLAGGYYEQYF.

This rearrangement joins TRBV7-9 to TRBJ1-1; D perhaps matches TRBD1 (5 bases). The CDR3 spans 15 residues. Germline CDR1 and CDR2: SEHNR and FQNEAQ (reference sequence). The ends were cut back, 3 bases at V and 5 bases at J, with 16 bases in the middle. CDR3 in amino acids: CASSFDSVVGTEAFF. The DNA of the CDR3 is TGTGCCAGCAGCTTTGACAGCGTGGTTGGAACTGAAGCTTTCTTT. Looking up the rest from reference TRBV7-9 and TRBJ1-1 gives the full variable domain: DTGVSQNPRHKITKRGQNVTFRCDPISEHNRLYWYRQTLGQGPEFLTYFQNEAQLEKSRLLSDRFSAERPKGSFSTLEIQRTEQGDSAMYLCASSFDSVVGTEAFFGQGTRLTVV.

This clone is classed as hyperexpanded. The chain combines TRBV7-8 with TRBJ2-5, with TRBD1 matching 7 bases. Germline V gives CDR1 SGHVS, CDR2 FQNEAQ. This CDR3 spans 12 amino acids. Germline trimming cut 2 bases from V and 12 bases from J; bases unmatched to any gene: 6. The CDR3 region has the DNA TGTGCCAGCAGCTTAATCGGGACAGATAAGTACTTC. It yields the protein CASSLIGTDKYF.

This clone was seen only a few times. This sequence joins TRBV2 and TRBJ1-6, with a possible D match to TRBD1 (6 bases). Trimming removed 5 bases at V and 8 bases at J, with 16 bases between. CDR3 size: 15 residues. The germline CDR1 and CDR2 sequences are SNHLY and FYNNEI. CDR3: CASSLQGSPHSPLHF. The CDR3 DNA follows: TGTGCCAGCAGTCTACAGGGTTCCCCTCATTCACCCCTCCACTTT.

The V call is TRBV15, the J call TRBJ2-1, with TRBD2 matching 16 bases. The CDR3 runs to 19 residues. J gave up 6 bases and V 3 bases, and 11 bases lay outside the gene matches. Germline values: CDR1 LNHNV, CDR2 YYDKDF (reference sequence). CDR3 protein: CATSSRTGTSGGAGNEQFF. DNA for the CDR3: TGTGCCACCAGCAGCCGGACCGGGACTAGCGGGGGGGCCGGCAATGAGCAGTTCTTC.

The chain uses TRBV6-5 and TRBJ1-2; possibly TRBD1 for D (6 bases). Germline V CDR1 and CDR2: MNHEY, SVGAGI. This CDR3 contains 13 residues. The germline V and J ends were trimmed by 6 bases and 6 bases, with 14 bases remaining between them. In DNA form, the CDR3 reads TGTGCCAGCAGCTTCGCGGGGGGCGATGGCTACACCTTC. This sequence encodes CASSFAGGDGYTF.

As DNA, the CDR3 is TGTGCCAGCAGCTTGCGGAGGGAAGATAAACTGTTTTTT. It translates to CASSLRREDKLFF. This chain joins TRBV5-8 and TRBJ1-4; D unclear. The CDR3 covers 13 residues. The V end lost 1 base, the J end lost 11 bases, and 12 bases lay between the germline ends. Germline V lookup: CDR1 SGHTS, CDR2 YDEGEE. The complete variable domain, with remaining parts taken from reference TRBV5-8 and TRBJ1-4, reads EAGVTQSPTHLIKTRGQQATLRCSPISGHTSVYWYQQALGLGLQFLLWYDEGEERNRGNFPPRFSGRQFPNYSSELNVNALELEDSALYLCASSLRREDKLFFGSGTQLSVL.

The V and J genes are TRBV5-1 and TRBJ2-3, with 8 positions matching TRBD1. Germline lookup yields CDR1 SGHRS and CDR2 YFSETQ. The CDR3 is 15 residues long. Trimming took 2 bases from V and 2 from J; bases not matched to a gene: 4. This CDR3 is CASSFGQGHTDTQYF. CDR3 DNA: TGCGCCAGCAGCTTCGGACAGGGCCACACAGATACGCAGTATTTT.

This clone was seen only a few times. V is TRBV10-2 and J is TRBJ2-7; 11 bases align to TRBD1. The CDR3 contains 14 residues. Unmatched junction bases numbered 8, after V lost 4 bases and J lost 9 bases. Germline CDR1 and CDR2: WSHSY and SAAADI. The CDR3 region has the DNA TGCGCCAGCAGTGTCGGGACAGGGGGATCAGGGCAGTACTTC. Translation gives CASSVGTGGSGQYF.

The sample holds one count of this clone. V usage is TRBV2 and J usage is TRBJ1-1, with D unclear. The CDR3 is made up of 12 amino acids. V lost 6 bases and J 6 bases, leaving 11 bases between the germline ends. Per the germline V gene, CDR1 is SNHLY and CDR2 is FYNNEI. This CDR3 is CASREGMAEAFF. The CDR3 nucleotides are TGTGCCAGCAGGGAGGGTATGGCTGAAGCTTTCTTT.

The chain joins TRBV6-6 to TRBJ2-7; D is unclear. Per the germline V gene, CDR1 is MNHNY and CDR2 is SVGAGI (reference sequence). The V gene lost 8 bases and the J gene lost 0 bases, with 17 bases spanning the gap. CDR3 size: 15 residues. The CDR3 nucleotides are TGTGCCAGCCGCGGACGGCTCGATTCCTCCTACGAGCAGTACTTC. Its translation: CASRGRLDSSYEQYF.

This chain joins TRBV4-1 and TRBJ2-1; TRBD2 aligns across 8 bases. This CDR3 region has 16 residues. J gave up 4 bases and V 4 bases, and 9 bases lay outside the gene matches. Germline V gene sequence: CDR1 MGHRA, CDR2 YSYEKL. CDR3 sequence reads: CASSLPRRGAYNEQFF. The CDR3 DNA reads TGCGCCAGCAGCCTCCCGAGGCGGGGGGCTTACAATGAGCAGTTCTTC.

V usage is TRBV7-6 and J usage is TRBJ1-1; possibly TRBD1 for D (6 bases). Germline V gives CDR1 SGHVS, CDR2 FNYEAQ. The CDR3 contains 15 residues. The V end lost 7 bases, the J end lost 5 bases, and 20 bases lay between the germline ends. The CDR3 is CASTVSGGAGTEAFF. For the CDR3, the DNA is TGTGCCAGCACCGTTTCCGGGGGGGCAGGGACTGAAGCTTTCTTT.

This chain uses TRBV28 with TRBJ2-1, with TRBD1 as a possible D gene (5 bases). The CDR3 runs to 12 residues. Trimming left V 6 bases short and J 3 bases short, with 6 bases between. Germline assignment: CDR1 MDHEN and CDR2 SYDVKM. The CDR3 sequence is CASRGLYNEQFF. In DNA, the CDR3 is TGTGCCAGCAGGGGGCTCTACAATGAGCAGTTCTTC.

This clone was seen more than once but under ten times. J is TRBJ2-2 and V is TRBV7-9; D possibly matches TRBD1 or TRBD2 (5 bases each). Between the trimmed V and J ends, which lost 5 bases and 7 bases, there was a span of 11 bases. Germline V gives CDR1 SEHNR, CDR2 FQNEAQ (reference sequence). There are 13 residues in the CDR3. The CDR3 protein is CASSPAGGGELFF. CDR3 bases: TGTGCCAGCAGCCCAGCTGGGGGCGGGGAGCTGTTTTTT. Complete variable domain (other parts from reference TRBV7-9 and TRBJ2-2): DTGVSQNPRHKITKRGQNVTFRCDPISEHNRLYWYRQTLGQGPEFLTYFQNEAQLEKSRLLSDRFSAERPKGSFSTLEIQRTEQGDSAMYLCASSPAGGGELFFGEGSRLTVL.

CDR3 region: CASSLGLAGDRQETQYF. The CDR3 coding sequence is TGCGCCAGCAGCTTGGGACTAGCGGGAGATCGGCAAGAGACCCAGTACTTC. The chain carries TRBV5-1 and TRBJ2-5; the match to TRBD2 covers 12 bases. Germline assignment: CDR1 SGHRS and CDR2 YFSETQ. The CDR3 totals 17 residues. The J segment lost 2 bases and the V segment lost 0 bases, leaving 5 bases of the junction unmatched.

In the case of this clone: Lacking the conserved final phenylalanine or tryptophan, this CDR3 likely reflects a read error. The rearrangement uses TRBV5-4 and TRBJ2-7, with TRBD2 identical over 10 bases. CDR1 and CDR2 (germline): SGHNT, YYREEE (reference sequence). The CDR3 runs to 16 residues. Trimming at V came to 1 base and at J to 7 bases, leaving 11 bases not matched to a gene. In nucleotides, the CDR3 is TGTGCCAGCAGCTTGTATGTAGCGGGGGGACGAACTGAGCAGTACCTC. Amino acids: CASSLYVAGGRTEQYL.

The CDR3 DNA is TGCGCCAGCAGCCAAACACGGGCCGACACTGAAGCTTTCTTT. It codes for CASSQTRADTEAFF. The V gene is TRBV10-2, the J gene TRBJ1-1; no clear D. Germline-derived CDR1 and CDR2 are WSHSY and SAAADI. The CDR3 length is 14 residues. V was trimmed by 6 bases and J by 3 bases, leaving 14 bases between them.

The genes are TRBV5-5 and TRBJ2-5; a possible D gene is TRBD2 (6 bases). With 2 bases removed from V and 5 bases from J, the gap between germline ends came to 10 bases. CDR1 and CDR2 from the germline V gene are SGHKS and YYEKEE (reference sequence). The CDR3 covers 13 residues. Here the CDR3 reads CASSLSLAETQYF. The CDR3 DNA follows: TGTGCCAGCAGCTTAAGCCTAGCGGAGACCCAGTACTTC.

This clone was seen only a few times. This sequence joins TRBV27 and TRBJ2-7; the D gene could be TRBD1 or TRBD2 (5 bases each). V lost 6 bases and J lost 5, with 11 bases in between. Germline values: CDR1 MNHEY, CDR2 SMNVEV (reference sequence). The CDR3 is 12 residues long. CDR3 residues: CASRTGPHEQYF. CDR3 in DNA: TGTGCCAGCAGAACGGGGCCGCACGAGCAGTACTTC.

The V gene is TRBV2, the J gene TRBJ2-1; D gene uncertain. V was trimmed by 5 bases and J by 4 bases, leaving 6 bases between them. The CDR3 spans 12 residues. CDR1 and CDR2 from the germline V gene are SNHLY and FYNNEI. CDR3 region: CASSKGYNEQFF. In DNA form, the CDR3 reads TGTGCCAGCAGTAAAGGGTACAATGAGCAGTTCTTC.

The J gene is TRBJ1-4, the V gene TRBV4-1; D gene unclear. The CDR3 has 17 amino acids. Trimming removed 3 bases at V and 0 bases at J, with 14 bases between. Germline V lookup: CDR1 MGHRA, CDR2 YSYEKL. CDR3 sequence: CASSQLGDGSTNEKLFF. In nucleotides, the CDR3 is TGCGCCAGCAGCCAGTTGGGAGATGGGTCAACTAATGAAAAACTGTTTTTT.

This sequence joins TRBV5-1 and TRBJ2-5; 15 nucleotides match TRBD2. V lost 4 bases and J lost 4; bases outside the gene matches: 11. CDR1 and CDR2 (germline): SGHRS, YFSETQ. This CDR3 contains 18 residues. CDR3 sequence (DNA): TGCGCCAGCAGCCAAGGACTAGCGGGAGGGTTGGGAGGAGAGACCCAGTACTTC. Its protein product is CASSQGLAGGLGGETQYF.

This clone was seen a single time. V usage is TRBV11-2 and J usage is TRBJ2-5; 8 positions agree with TRBD1. The CDR3 loop spans 14 amino acids. Germline V lookup: CDR1 SGHAT, CDR2 FQNNGV. With V trimmed by 1 base and J by 2 bases, 0 bases remained unmatched. The CDR3 DNA is TGTGCCAGCAGCTTAGGGGACAGGCAAGAGACCCAGTACTTC. As protein: CASSLGDRQETQYF.

This clone was counted between two and nine times. The chain carries TRBV27 and TRBJ1-2; D gene ambiguous. With 5 bases removed from V and 8 bases from J, the gap between germline ends came to 12 bases. The CDR3 is made up of 12 amino acids. Germline loops: CDR1 MNHEY, CDR2 SMNVEV (reference sequence). The CDR3 loop reads CASSPSGYGYTF. The CDR3 bases are TGTGCCAGCAGTCCCTCGGGGTACGGCTACACCTTC.

The V gene is TRBV7-7, the J gene TRBJ1-1; D unclear. Per the germline V gene, CDR1 is SSHAT and CDR2 is FNYEAQ (reference sequence). The CDR3 extends over 14 amino acids. The CDR3 protein is CVRPASKEYTEAFF. CDR3 in DNA: TGTGTCAGACCTGCCTCCAAGGAATACACTGAAGCTTTCTTT.

Only a few counts were recorded for this clone. This chain uses TRBV7-9 with TRBJ1-1, with a weak D call TRBD1 (5 bases). Germline V gene lookup returns CDR1 SEHNR and CDR2 FQNEAQ (reference sequence). Trimming pared 0 bases from V and 6 bases from J, leaving 14 bases between. This CDR3 has 15 residues. The CDR3 loop reads CASSLAYGGEAEAFF. CDR3 DNA: TGTGCCAGCAGCTTAGCGTACGGAGGGGAAGCTGAAGCTTTCTTT.

The chain is built from TRBV18 and TRBJ2-2; 9 nucleotides match TRBD2. Trimming cost V 3 bases and J 1 base; bases outside gene matches: 3. The CDR3 extends over 16 amino acids. In germline, CDR1 is KGHSH, CDR2 LQKENI. CDR3 DNA: TGTGCCAGCTCACCCGTACTAGCGGGGAACACCGGGGAGCTGTTTTTT. Amino acids: CASSPVLAGNTGELFF.

This clone was detected a few times. The V and J genes are TRBV7-9 and TRBJ1-6; TRBD1 might be the D (6 bases). The CDR3 spans 11 residues. Germline assignment: CDR1 SEHNR and CDR2 FQNEAQ (reference sequence). Between the trimmed V and J ends, which lost 3 bases and 13 bases, there was a span of 7 bases. CDR3 in DNA: TGTGCCAGCAGCTTGAGGGGGCCCCTCCACTTT. Its translation: CASSLRGPLHF.